This T cell receptor beta chain originates from a study of CD8 T cells in ankylosing spondylitis. This clonotype was seen at least ten times. What it binds is not known. The study's findings and limits: Disease-linked clones reportedly showed significant enrichment in matched ankylosing spondylitis synovial fluid. In peripheral blood, disease-linked CD8+ clones occurred at relatively low frequencies. Several highly homologous variants made up a TCR beta motif that seemed to typify ankylosing spondylitis blood.

By quantitative 5'-RACE with molecular barcodes, the TCR beta libraries were made. MiXCR, run by TCRdb on the 5' RACE reads, gives a single entry per CDR3 protein. The sample includes 250,000 or so distinct CDR3 sequences, more than 20% of them seen just once. Sequencing input: blood, either unsorted or a sorted T cell fraction (not recorded which). This TCR was recovered from a male donor with ankylosing spondylitis or in good health (not recorded which).

In DNA, the CDR3 is TGTGCCAGCAGCTTTGGGACAGCTCAAGAGACCCAGTACTTC. This encodes CASSFGTAQETQYF. V and J are TRBV5-6 and TRBJ2-5; 7 nucleotides align to TRBD1. The CDR3 covers 14 residues. The V segment lost 2 bases and the J segment 2 bases; nucleotides outside the gene matches: 3. Germline V lookup: CDR1 SGHDT, CDR2 YYEEEE.